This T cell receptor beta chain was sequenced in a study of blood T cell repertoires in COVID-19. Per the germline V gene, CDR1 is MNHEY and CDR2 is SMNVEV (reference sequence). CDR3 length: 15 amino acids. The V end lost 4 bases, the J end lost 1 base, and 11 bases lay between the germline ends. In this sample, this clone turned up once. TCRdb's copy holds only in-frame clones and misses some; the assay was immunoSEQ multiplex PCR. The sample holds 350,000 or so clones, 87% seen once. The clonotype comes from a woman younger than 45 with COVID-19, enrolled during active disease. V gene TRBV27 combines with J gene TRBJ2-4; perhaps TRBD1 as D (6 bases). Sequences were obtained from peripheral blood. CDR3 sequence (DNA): TGTGCCAGCAGTTCCCCGCAGGGGGCCAAAAACATTCAGTACTTC. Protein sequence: CASSSPQGAKNIQYF.